The 15 T cell receptor beta chains in this list originate from one sample, sequenced in a study of T cell changes during pregnancy in multiple sclerosis. The assay was immunoSEQ multiplex PCR, and TCRdb's table has in-frame clones only and misses some. The sample includes around 57,000 clones, about 90% of them seen just once. This specimen consisted of peripheral blood, obtained in the third trimester of pregnancy. The receptors stem from a female donor in good health, enrolled as a control in a pregnancy study.

The V gene is TRBV14, the J gene TRBJ2-1; no definite D call. This CDR3 spans 12 amino acids. V was pared by 0 bases and J by 12 bases, with 9 bases between. Germline values: CDR1 SGHDN, CDR2 FVKESK. DNA of the CDR3: TGTGCCAGCAGCCAAGATTGGGCCGCGCAGTTCTTC. It is translated as CASSQDWAAQFF.

The chain joins TRBV4-1 to TRBJ1-5; 8 bases match TRBD1. V shed 3 bases, J shed 6 bases, and the junction held 7 bases outside the gene matches. CDR1 and CDR2 (germline): MGHRA, YSYEKL. The CDR3 is made up of 15 amino acids. CDR3 coding DNA: TGCGCCAGCAGCCATCTACAGGGGGTGGGTCAGCCCCAGCATTTT. As protein: CASSHLQGVGQPQHF.

V usage is TRBV4-1 and J usage is TRBJ2-7; 8 bases match TRBD1. Germline V gene lookup returns CDR1 MGHRA and CDR2 YSYEKL. The CDR3 loop spans 15 amino acids. V was pared by 0 bases and J by 6 bases, with 7 bases of the junction left unmatched. The CDR3 DNA reads as TGCGCCAGCAGCCAAGAGACAGGGGTTTGGCGCGAGCAGTACTTC. Amino acids: CASSQETGVWREQYF.

This CDR3 reads CASESGGATDTQYF. CDR3 sequence (DNA): TGCGCCAGCGAAAGCGGGGGGGCAACAGATACGCAGTATTTT. The chain has TRBV5-1 and TRBJ2-3, with 10 positions matching TRBD2. This CDR3 contains 14 residues. Germline V lookup: CDR1 SGHRS, CDR2 YFSETQ. V lost 7 bases, J lost 3 bases, and 5 bases stayed unmatched.

The chain uses TRBV9 and TRBJ2-1, with TRBD2 matching over 8 bases. This CDR3 contains 15 residues. Germline CDR1 SGDLS, CDR2 YYNGEE. V dropped 0 bases and J dropped 4; count of bases not matched to a gene: 3. The CDR3 region is CASSVAGGPYNEQFF. DNA for the CDR3: TGTGCCAGCAGCGTAGCGGGGGGGCCGTACAATGAGCAGTTCTTC.

The chain couples TRBV7-6 to TRBJ1-1; 8 bases are shared with TRBD1. Germline CDR1 SGHVS, CDR2 FNYEAQ. V was clipped by 5 bases and J by 4 bases; unmatched bases: 15. CDR3 size: 17 residues. The CDR3: CASSTIPKQGAGTEAFF. In DNA, the CDR3 is TGTGCCAGCAGCACCATCCCAAAGCAGGGGGCTGGCACTGAAGCTTTCTTT.

This clone was seen only once. The chain has TRBV28 and TRBJ2-7; 9 bases align to TRBD2. Germline values: CDR1 MDHEN, CDR2 SYDVKM. CDR3 length equals 15 residues. With 10 bases clipped from V and 3 bases from J, the junction kept 13 bases outside the gene matches. CDR3 sequence: CATFAPGLAGYEQYF. The DNA for the CDR3 is TGTGCCACTTTTGCACCGGGACTAGCAGGCTACGAGCAGTACTTC. Together with reference TRBV28 and TRBJ2-7, the CDR3 gives the full variable domain: DVKVTQSSRYLVKRTGEKVFLECVQDMDHENMFWYRQDPGLGLRLIYFSYDVKMKEKGDIPEGYSVSREKKERFSLILESASTNQTSMYLCATFAPGLAGYEQYFGPGTRLTVT.

This clone was counted between two and nine times. The chain couples TRBV30 to TRBJ1-1; a weak D match, TRBD1 (6 bases). Germline CDR1 and CDR2: GTSNPN and SVGIG (reference sequence). V was pared by 1 base and J by 3 bases, with 9 bases between. This CDR3 is 13 amino acids long. CDR3 amino acids: CAWSGGGHTEAFF. The DNA for the CDR3 is TGTGCCTGGAGTGGCGGGGGGCACACTGAAGCTTTCTTT.

The V gene is TRBV5-1, the J gene TRBJ2-3, with D perhaps matching TRBD2 (5 bases). Germline V gene data show CDR1 as SGHRS and CDR2 as YFSETQ. V shed 6 bases and J shed 6 bases, with 20 bases lying between them. The CDR3 length is 15 residues. CDR3 DNA sequence: TGCGCCAGCACGGAGGTCGGACTCGCAGAGGATACGCAGTATTTT. Encoded protein: CASTEVGLAEDTQYF.

The genes are TRBV25-1 and TRBJ2-1, with 9 bases fitting TRBD2. J was trimmed by 0 bases and V by 7 bases; bases with no gene match: 1. Germline V lookup: CDR1 MGHDK, CDR2 SYGVNS. The CDR3 covers 14 residues. The CDR3 region is CASKRGDSYNEQFF. Written as DNA, the CDR3 is TGTGCCAGCAAGCGGGGGGACTCCTACAATGAGCAGTTCTTC.

This clone appeared a few times. The chain carries TRBV5-4 and TRBJ1-2; the D is unclear. The CDR3 length is 13 residues. Germline CDR1 is SGHNT and CDR2 is YYREEE (reference sequence). With 1 base removed from V and 7 bases from J, the gap between germline ends came to 11 bases. The CDR3 loop is CASSLISTGGYTF. DNA of the CDR3: TGTGCCAGCAGCTTGATCAGTACGGGTGGCTACACCTTC.

The CDR3 here is CASSVTSGGEGVGELFF. CDR3 nucleotide sequence: TGTGCCAGCAGCGTGACTAGCGGGGGGGAAGGAGTCGGGGAGCTGTTTTTT. The genes are TRBV9 and TRBJ2-2; 14 bases are shared with TRBD2. Germline CDR1 reads SGDLS; CDR2 reads YYNGEE. The CDR3 loop spans 17 amino acids. The junction had 7 bases not matched to a gene; V was cut back by 2 bases and J by 7 bases.

The CDR3 reads CSVRQGKETQYF. The CDR3 nucleotides are TGCAGCGTGCGACAGGGGAAGGAGACCCAGTACTTC. The chain recombines TRBV29-1 with TRBJ2-5; TRBD1 aligns across 8 bases. The CDR3 is 12 residues long. Per germline, CDR1 SQVTM and CDR2 ANQGSEA. The V gene end was trimmed by 6 bases and the J gene end by 5 bases; junction bases not matched to a gene: 5.

This sequence joins TRBV6-5 and TRBJ2-2; the match to TRBD2 covers 7 bases. This CDR3 is 16 amino acids long. J lost 1 base, V lost 0 bases, and 2 bases had no gene match. Germline V CDR1 and CDR2: MNHEY, SVGAGI. Here the CDR3 DNA reads TGTGCCAGCAGTTACTCTCAGCGGGGGAACACCGGGGAGCTGTTTTTT. Translation gives CASSYSQRGNTGELFF.

The V call is TRBV7-2, the J call TRBJ1-5; TRBD1 matches at 8 bases. CDR1 is SGHTA and CDR2 is FQGNSA in the germline V gene. V dropped 5 bases and J dropped 3; count of bases not matched to a gene: 6. CDR3 length equals 15 residues. CDR3 DNA: TGTGCCAGCAGCCGGACAGGGATCAACAATCAGCCCCAGCATTTT. The encoded protein is CASSRTGINNQPQHF.